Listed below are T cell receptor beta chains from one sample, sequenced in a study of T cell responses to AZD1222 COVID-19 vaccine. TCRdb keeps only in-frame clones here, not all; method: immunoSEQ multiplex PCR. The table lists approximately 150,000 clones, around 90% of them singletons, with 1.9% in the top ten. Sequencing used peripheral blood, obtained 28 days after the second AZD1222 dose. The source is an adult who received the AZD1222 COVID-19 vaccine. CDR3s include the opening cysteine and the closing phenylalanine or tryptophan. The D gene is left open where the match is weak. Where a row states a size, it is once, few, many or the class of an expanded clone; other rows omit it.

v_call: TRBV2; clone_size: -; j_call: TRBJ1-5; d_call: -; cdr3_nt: TGTGCCAGTAGTGCGGGGCTGGGCAATCAGCCCCAGCATTTT; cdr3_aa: CASSAGLGNQPQHF
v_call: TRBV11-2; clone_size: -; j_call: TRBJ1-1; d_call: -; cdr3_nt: TGTGCCAGCAGCTTAGGAGGGCGGGCTGAAGCTTTCTTT; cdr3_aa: CASSLGGRAEAFF
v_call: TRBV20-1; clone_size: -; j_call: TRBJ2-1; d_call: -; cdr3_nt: TGCAGTGCTGGGACACCGGCTGAGCAGTTCTTC; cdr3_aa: CSAGTPAEQFF
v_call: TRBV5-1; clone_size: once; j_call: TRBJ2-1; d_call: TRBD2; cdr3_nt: TGCGCCAGCAGAGAGGGGGCGGGAGGGCCCAGCAATGAGCAGTTCTTC; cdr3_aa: CASREGAGGPSNEQFF
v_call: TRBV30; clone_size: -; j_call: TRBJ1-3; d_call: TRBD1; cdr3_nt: TGTGCCTGGAATACAGGGGGTTCTGGAAACACCATATATTTT; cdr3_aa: CAWNTGGSGNTIYF
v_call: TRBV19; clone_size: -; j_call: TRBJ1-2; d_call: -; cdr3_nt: TGTGCCAGTAGTAACCTCGGTGGCAGGGCGGGGGGTGGCTACACCTTC; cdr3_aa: CASSNLGGRAGGGYTF
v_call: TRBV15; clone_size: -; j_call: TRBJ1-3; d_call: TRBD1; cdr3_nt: TGTGCCACCAGCGTCGACAGGGGAACTGGAAACACCATATATTTT; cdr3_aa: CATSVDRGTGNTIYF
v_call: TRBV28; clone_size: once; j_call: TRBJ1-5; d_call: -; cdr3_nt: TGTGCCAGCAGCACCTCGGACGGTAGCAATCAGCCCCAGCATTTT; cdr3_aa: CASSTSDGSNQPQHF
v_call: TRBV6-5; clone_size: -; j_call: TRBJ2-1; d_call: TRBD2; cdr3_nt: TGTGCCAGCAGTTTCCAACCGGATCGCGGGGGGGAGCAGTTCTTC; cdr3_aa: CASSFQPDRGGEQFF
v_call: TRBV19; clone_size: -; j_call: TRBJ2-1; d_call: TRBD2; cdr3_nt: TGTGCCAGTAGTATAGGACTAGCTGTCAATGAGCAGTTCTTC; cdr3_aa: CASSIGLAVNEQFF
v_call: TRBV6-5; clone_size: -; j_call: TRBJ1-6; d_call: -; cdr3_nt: TGTGCCAGCAGTTACGGGGACATACGGGATAATTCACCCCTCCACTTT; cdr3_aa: CASSYGDIRDNSPLHF